This T cell receptor (beta chain) is drawn from a study of human T cells and chemical hapten exposure. Overall study: The use of 2% DPC on approximately 2 cm by approximately 2 cm of upper inner arm skin constituted sensitization.

MiXCR, applied by TCRdb to the RACE reads, yields one record per CDR3 protein. The sample holds 80,000 to 100,000 distinct CDR3 sequences; 25% to 30% are singletons and the top ten take about 9.3%. Germline lookup yields CDR1 MNHEY and CDR2 SVGEGT. The CDR3 loop spans 16 amino acids. V lost 2 bases and J 6 bases, leaving 17 bases between the germline ends. Time point of the sample: patch test 3, about 24 weeks after DPC sensitization. The treatment was: therapeutic diphenylcyclopropenone sensitization with weekly scalp DPC. The chain joins TRBV6-2 or TRBV6-3 to TRBJ1-5; D may be TRBD1 (6 bases). This receptor was identified in a man aged 35 to 55 with alopecia areata. Some clones in this sample may be carry-over from other donors' samples. The sequencing used whole blood, collected in connection with sensitization to the hapten diphenylcyclopropenone (DPC). The CDR3 nucleotides are TGTGCCAGCAGTTACGCAGCCCCAACAGGGATTCAGCCCCAGCATTTT. Translating gives CASSYAAPTGIQPQHF.